This TCR beta chain emerged from a study of response to subunit inactivated influenza vaccine. The CDR3 covers 18 residues. V lost 1 base and J 5 bases, leaving 20 bases between the germline ends. Per the germline V gene, CDR1 is KGHSH and CDR2 is LQKENI. Study-wide findings and caveats: There was a suggestion from the authors that each seasonal influenza vaccination recruits few new T cells.

A note on this clonotype: The antigen is not known.

TCRdb ran MiXCR on the RT-PCR reads and lists one entry per CDR3 protein. This table has about half a million distinct CDR3 sequences, under 9% appearing once. This TCR was recovered from a man in his fifties or sixties who received an inactivated influenza vaccine. The sequencing here drew on PBMCs from blood, taken less than 30 months after vaccination. This chain connects TRBV18 to TRBJ1-4; a weak D match, TRBD1 (6 bases). CDR3 protein: CASSPLAAAGGPNEKLFF. CDR3 nucleotides: TGTGCCAGCTCACCACTAGCGGCAGCGGGGGGCCCAAATGAAAAACTGTTTTTT.